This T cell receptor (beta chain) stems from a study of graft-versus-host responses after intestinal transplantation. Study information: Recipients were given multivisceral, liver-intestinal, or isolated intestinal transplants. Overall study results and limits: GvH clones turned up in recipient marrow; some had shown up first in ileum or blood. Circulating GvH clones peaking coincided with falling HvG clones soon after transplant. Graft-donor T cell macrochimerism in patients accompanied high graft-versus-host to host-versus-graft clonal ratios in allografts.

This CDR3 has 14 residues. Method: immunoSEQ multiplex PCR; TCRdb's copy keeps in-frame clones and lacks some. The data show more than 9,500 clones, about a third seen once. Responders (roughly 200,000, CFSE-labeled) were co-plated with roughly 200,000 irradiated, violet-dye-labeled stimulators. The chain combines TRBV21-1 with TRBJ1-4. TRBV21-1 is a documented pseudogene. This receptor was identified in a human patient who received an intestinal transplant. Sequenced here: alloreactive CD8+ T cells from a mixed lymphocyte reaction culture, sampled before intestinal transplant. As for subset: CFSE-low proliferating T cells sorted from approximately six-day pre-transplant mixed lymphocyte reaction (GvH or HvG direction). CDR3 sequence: CASGKEVGNEKLFF. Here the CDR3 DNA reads TGTGCCAGCGGGAAAGAGGTTGGCAATGAAAAACTGTTTTTT.